These T cell receptor beta chains were read from a single sample in a study of CD8 T cells in ankylosing spondylitis. TCRdb itself ran the 5' RACE reads through MiXCR, one entry per CDR3 protein. The sample carries 150,000 or so distinct CDR3 sequences, roughly 11% recorded once. Sequencing was done on a sample of blood, either unsorted or a sorted T cell fraction (not recorded which). Every receptor here comes from a male donor with ankylosing spondylitis or in good health (not recorded which). Each CDR3 is given with its conserved first and last residue.

V gene	J gene	CDR3 protein
TRBV3-1	TRBJ2-3	CASSQDGAGGTDTQYF
TRBV18	TRBJ1-1	CASSPIGTHTEAFF
TRBV20-1	TRBJ2-3	CSAPGGRGDTQYF
TRBV5-1	TRBJ2-1	CASSLRTGRDEQFF
TRBV7-9	TRBJ1-2	CASSLGQELGYTF
TRBV5-1	TRBJ2-1	CASSGGLAGGHNEQFF
TRBV7-8	TRBJ2-3	CASSLAIAGSGYKSTQYF
TRBV6-1	TRBJ2-3	CASSRGSGNADTQYF
TRBV29-1	TRBJ1-2	CSVATGTGGTNYGYTF
TRBV24-1	TRBJ2-2	CATSDLRTGNLNTGELFF
TRBV6-1	TRBJ1-6	CASSPPDSGHNSPLHF
TRBV19	TRBJ1-2	CASSPSSQGWYGYTF
TRBV4-1	TRBJ2-3	CASSQDGLATDTQYF
TRBV15	TRBJ1-3	CATSRQFGNTIYF
TRBV7-2	TRBJ2-2	CASSGRINTGELFF
TRBV12-3/TRBV12-4	TRBJ2-2	CASSLVTGIGELFF
TRBV6-2/TRBV6-3	TRBJ2-6	CASSNARTAGANVLTF
TRBV15	TRBJ2-5	CATSAIQGRETQYF
TRBV2	TRBJ2-1	CASSPQPRGEQFF
TRBV29-1	TRBJ2-7	CSVEDLKGANEQYF
TRBV20-1	TRBJ2-3	CSARSEASWGRDDTQYF
TRBV11-2	TRBJ2-1	CASSLGVKGPYNEQFF
TRBV28	TRBJ1-2	CASRTLANYGYTF
TRBV5-1	TRBJ2-1	CASSLSGDSYNEQFF
TRBV28	TRBJ1-1	CASSFDLINTEAFF
TRBV7-8	TRBJ2-3	CASSSSLVDTQYF
TRBV15	TRBJ1-3	CATSRDRQRSGNTIYF
TRBV13	TRBJ2-1	CASSRLALGNEQFF
TRBV28	TRBJ1-6	CASSLPGQGNSPLHF
TRBV7-9	TRBJ1-2	CASWVGANYGYTF
TRBV5-1	TRBJ1-1	CASSLIKGTEAFF